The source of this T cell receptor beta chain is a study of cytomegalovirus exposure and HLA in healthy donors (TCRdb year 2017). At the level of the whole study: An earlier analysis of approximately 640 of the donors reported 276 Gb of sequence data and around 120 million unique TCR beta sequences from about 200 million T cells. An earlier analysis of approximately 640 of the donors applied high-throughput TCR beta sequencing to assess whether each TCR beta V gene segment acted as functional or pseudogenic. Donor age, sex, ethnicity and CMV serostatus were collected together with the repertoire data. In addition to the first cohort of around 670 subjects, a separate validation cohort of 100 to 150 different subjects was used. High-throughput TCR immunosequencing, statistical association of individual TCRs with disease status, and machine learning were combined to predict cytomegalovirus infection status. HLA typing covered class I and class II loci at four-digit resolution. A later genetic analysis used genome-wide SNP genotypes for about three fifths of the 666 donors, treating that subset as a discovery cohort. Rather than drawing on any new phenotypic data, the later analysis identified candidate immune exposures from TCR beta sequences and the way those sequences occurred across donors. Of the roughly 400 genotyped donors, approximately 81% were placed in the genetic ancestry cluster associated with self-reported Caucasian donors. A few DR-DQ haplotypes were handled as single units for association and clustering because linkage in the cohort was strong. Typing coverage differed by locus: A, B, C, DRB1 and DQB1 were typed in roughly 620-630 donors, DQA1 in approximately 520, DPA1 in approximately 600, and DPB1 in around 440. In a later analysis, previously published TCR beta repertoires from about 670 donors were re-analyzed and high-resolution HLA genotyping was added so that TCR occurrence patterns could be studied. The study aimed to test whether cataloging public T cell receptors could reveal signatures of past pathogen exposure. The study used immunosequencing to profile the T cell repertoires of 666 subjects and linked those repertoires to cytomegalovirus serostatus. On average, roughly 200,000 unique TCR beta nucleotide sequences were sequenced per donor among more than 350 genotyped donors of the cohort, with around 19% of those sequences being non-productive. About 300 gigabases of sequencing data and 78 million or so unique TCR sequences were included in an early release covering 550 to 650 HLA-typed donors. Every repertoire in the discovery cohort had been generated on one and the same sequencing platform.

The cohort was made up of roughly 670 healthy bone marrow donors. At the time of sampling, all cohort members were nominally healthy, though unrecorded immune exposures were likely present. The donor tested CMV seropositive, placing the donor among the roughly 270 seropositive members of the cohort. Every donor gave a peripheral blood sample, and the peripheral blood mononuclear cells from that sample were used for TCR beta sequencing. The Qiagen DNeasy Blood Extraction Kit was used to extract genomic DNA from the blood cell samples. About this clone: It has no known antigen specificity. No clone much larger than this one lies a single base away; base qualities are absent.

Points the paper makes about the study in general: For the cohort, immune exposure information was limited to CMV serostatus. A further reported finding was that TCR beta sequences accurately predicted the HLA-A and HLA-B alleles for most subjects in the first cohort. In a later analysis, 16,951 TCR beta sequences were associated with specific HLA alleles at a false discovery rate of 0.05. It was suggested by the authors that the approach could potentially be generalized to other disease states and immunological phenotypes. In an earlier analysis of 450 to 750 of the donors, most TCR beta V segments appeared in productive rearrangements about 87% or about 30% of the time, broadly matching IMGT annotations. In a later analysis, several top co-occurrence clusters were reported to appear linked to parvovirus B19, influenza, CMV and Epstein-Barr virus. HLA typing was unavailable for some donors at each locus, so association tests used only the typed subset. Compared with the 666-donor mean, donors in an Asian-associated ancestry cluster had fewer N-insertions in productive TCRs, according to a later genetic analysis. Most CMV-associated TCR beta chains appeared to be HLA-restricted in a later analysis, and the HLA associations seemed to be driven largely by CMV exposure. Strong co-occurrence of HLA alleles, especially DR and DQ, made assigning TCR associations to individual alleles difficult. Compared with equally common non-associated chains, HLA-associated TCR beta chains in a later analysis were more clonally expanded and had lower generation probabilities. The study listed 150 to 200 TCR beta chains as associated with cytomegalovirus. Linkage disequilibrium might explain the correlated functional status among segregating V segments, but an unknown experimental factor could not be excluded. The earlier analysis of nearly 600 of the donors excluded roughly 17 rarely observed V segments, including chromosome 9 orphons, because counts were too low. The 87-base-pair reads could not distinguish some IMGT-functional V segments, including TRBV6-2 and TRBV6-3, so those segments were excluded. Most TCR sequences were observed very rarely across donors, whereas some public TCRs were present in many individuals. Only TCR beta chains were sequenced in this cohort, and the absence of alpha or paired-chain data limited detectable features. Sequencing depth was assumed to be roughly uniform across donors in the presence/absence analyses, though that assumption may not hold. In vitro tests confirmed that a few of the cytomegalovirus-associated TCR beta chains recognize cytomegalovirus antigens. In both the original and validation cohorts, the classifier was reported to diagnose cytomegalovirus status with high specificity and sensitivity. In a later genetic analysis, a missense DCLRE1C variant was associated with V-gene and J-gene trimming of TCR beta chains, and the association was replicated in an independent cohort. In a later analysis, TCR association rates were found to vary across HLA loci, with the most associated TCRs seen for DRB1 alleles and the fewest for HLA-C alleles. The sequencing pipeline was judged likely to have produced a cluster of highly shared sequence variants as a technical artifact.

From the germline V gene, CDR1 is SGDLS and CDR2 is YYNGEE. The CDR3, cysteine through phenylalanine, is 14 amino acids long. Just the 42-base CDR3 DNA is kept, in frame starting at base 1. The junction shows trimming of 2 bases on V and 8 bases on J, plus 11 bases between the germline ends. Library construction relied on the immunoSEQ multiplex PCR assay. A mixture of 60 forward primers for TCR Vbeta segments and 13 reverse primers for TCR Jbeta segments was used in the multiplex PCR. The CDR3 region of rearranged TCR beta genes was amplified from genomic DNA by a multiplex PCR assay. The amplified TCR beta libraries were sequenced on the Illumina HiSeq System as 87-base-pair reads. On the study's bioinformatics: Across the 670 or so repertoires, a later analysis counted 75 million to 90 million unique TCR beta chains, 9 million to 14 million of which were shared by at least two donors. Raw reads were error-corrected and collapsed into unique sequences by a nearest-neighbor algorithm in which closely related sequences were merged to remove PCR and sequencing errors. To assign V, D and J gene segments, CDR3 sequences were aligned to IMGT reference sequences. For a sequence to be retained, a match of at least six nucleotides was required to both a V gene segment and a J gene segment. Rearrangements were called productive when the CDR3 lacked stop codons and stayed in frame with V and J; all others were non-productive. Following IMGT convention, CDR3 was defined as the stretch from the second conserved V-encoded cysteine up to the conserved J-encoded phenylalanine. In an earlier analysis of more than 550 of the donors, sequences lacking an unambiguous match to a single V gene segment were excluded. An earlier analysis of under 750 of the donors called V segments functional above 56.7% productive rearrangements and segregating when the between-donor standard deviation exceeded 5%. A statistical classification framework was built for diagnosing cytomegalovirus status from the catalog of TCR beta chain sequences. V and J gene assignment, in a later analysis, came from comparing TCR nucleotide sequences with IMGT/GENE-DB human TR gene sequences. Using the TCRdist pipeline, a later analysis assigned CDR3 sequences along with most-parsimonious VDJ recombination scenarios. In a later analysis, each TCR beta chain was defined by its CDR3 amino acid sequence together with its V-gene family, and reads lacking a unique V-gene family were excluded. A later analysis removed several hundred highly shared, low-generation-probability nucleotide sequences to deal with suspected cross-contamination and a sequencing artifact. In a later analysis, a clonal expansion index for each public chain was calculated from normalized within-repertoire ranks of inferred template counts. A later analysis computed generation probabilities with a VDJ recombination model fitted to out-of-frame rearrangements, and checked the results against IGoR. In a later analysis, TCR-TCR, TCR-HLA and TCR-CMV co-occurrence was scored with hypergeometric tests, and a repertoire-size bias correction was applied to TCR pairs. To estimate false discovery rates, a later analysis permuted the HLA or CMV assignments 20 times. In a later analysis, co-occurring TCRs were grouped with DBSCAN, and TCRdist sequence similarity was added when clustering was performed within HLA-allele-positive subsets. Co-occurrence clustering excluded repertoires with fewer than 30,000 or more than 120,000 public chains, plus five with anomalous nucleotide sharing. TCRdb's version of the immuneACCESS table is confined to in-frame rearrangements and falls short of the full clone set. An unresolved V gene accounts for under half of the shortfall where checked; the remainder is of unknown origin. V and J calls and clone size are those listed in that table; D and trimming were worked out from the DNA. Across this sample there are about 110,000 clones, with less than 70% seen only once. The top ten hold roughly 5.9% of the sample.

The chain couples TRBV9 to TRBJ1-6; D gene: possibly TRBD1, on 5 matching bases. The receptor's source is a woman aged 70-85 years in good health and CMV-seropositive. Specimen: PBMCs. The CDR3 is CASSVSTAHSPLHF. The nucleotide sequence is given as TGTGCCAGCAGCGTTTCGACAGCACATTCACCCCTCCACTTT.